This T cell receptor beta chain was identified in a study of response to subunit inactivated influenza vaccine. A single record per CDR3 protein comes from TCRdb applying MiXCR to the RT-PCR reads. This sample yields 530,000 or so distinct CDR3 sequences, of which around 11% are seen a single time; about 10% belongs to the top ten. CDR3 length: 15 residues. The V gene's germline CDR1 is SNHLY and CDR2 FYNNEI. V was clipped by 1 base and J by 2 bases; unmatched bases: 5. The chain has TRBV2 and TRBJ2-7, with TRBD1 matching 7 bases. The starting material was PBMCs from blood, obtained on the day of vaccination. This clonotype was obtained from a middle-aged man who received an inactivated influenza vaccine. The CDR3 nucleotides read TGTGCCAGCAGTGAAGTTGAAGGGGGCGCCTACGAGCAGTACTTC. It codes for CASSEVEGGAYEQYF. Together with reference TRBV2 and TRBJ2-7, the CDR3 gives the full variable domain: EPEVTQTPSHQVTQMGQEVILRCVPISNHLYFYWYRQILGQKVEFLVSFYNNEISEKSEIFDDQFSVERPDGSNFTLKIRSTKLEDSAMYFCASSEVEGGAYEQYFGPGTRLTVT.